The 30 T cell receptor beta chains in this list originate from one sample, sequenced in a study of blood T cell repertoires in COVID-19. TCRdb keeps only in-frame clones here, not all; method: immunoSEQ multiplex PCR. The sample lists over 85,000 clones; 80% to 95% were seen once. What was sequenced was peripheral blood. Receptors originate from a woman aged 50 to 60 with COVID-19, enrolled during active disease.

The chain employs TRBV6-5 and TRBJ1-2; TRBD1 might be the D (6 bases). The CDR3 is made up of 15 amino acids. V was pared by 6 bases and J by 3 bases, with 17 bases between. From germline, CDR1 is MNHEY and CDR2 SVGAGI. For the CDR3, the DNA is TGTGCCAGCAGAAACAACAGGGCTAATGACTATGGCTACACCTTC. It yields the protein CASRNNRANDYGYTF.

The sample holds one count of this clone. The chain joins TRBV29-1 to TRBJ2-3; perhaps TRBD1 as D (6 bases). Per germline, CDR1 SQVTM and CDR2 ANQGSEA. V was clipped by 3 bases and J by 0 bases, with 10 bases between them. This CDR3 spans 14 amino acids. The CDR3 loop is CSVDDRRSTDTQYF. CDR3 bases: TGCAGCGTTGACGACAGGCGCAGCACAGATACGCAGTATTTT.

The chain uses TRBV19 and TRBJ1-5, with 8 bases aligning to TRBD1. The CDR3 loop spans 15 amino acids. The trim removed 6 bases at V and 3 bases at J, leaving 7 bases unmatched. The germline gives CDR1 LNHDA, CDR2 SQIVND (reference sequence). The CDR3 DNA sequence: TGTGCCAGTAGACTCGGACAGGGCCCCAATCAGCCCCAGCATTTT. Residues: CASRLGQGPNQPQHF.

The V call is TRBV24-1, the J call TRBJ2-2, with D tentatively TRBD2 (6 bases). Germline CDR1 and CDR2: KGHDR and SFDVKD. The V end was cut by 2 bases, the J end by 6 bases, with 6 bases between. The CDR3 runs to 13 residues. This CDR3 is CATSDWGAGELFF. In DNA form, the CDR3 reads TGTGCCACCAGTGATTGGGGGGCCGGGGAGCTGTTTTTT.

The chain links TRBV24-1 to TRBJ1-1, with a weak D call TRBD1 (5 bases). The germline V gene encodes CDR1 KGHDR and CDR2 SFDVKD. There are 13 residues in the CDR3. V shed 3 bases and J shed 5 bases, with 9 bases lying between them. The CDR3 nucleotides are TGTGCCACCAGTGATGCAGGGTGGACTGAAGCTTTCTTT. Residues: CATSDAGWTEAFF.

The chain combines TRBV19 with TRBJ1-3; weak D call: TRBD1 (5 bases). Germline CDR1 and CDR2: LNHDA and SQIVND (reference sequence). The CDR3 extends over 17 amino acids. V shed 1 base and J shed 2 bases, with 15 bases lying between them. The CDR3 reads CASSIVLFRQPGNTIYF. CDR3 coding DNA: TGTGCCAGTAGTATAGTTCTTTTCCGACAGCCTGGAAACACCATATATTTT.

The chain uses TRBV11-2 and TRBJ2-7; D might be TRBD2 (5 bases). The CDR3 is made up of 13 amino acids. CDR1 is SGHAT and CDR2 is FQNNGV in the germline V gene. V shed 0 bases and J shed 12 bases, with 15 bases lying between them. This CDR3 reads CASSLDRGLLTYF. CDR3 coding DNA: TGTGCCAGCAGCTTAGATAGAGGACTCCTCACGTACTTC.

In this sample, this clone turned up once. V is TRBV6-6 and J is TRBJ1-5; D is ambiguous. CDR3 length equals 14 residues. Deletions cut 4 bases from V and 0 bases from J, with 7 bases between. Germline assignment: CDR1 MNHNY and CDR2 SVGAGI (reference sequence). Here the CDR3 reads CASSLQFSNQPQHF. CDR3 bases: TGTGCCAGCAGTTTACAATTTAGCAATCAGCCCCAGCATTTT.

This chain connects TRBV9 to TRBJ2-7, with 7 bases aligning to TRBD1. The germline V gene encodes CDR1 SGDLS and CDR2 YYNGEE. CDR3 length: 16 amino acids. J was trimmed by 5 bases and V by 0 bases; bases with no gene match: 11. For the CDR3, the DNA is TGTGCCAGCAGCGTAGATCCCCACAGGGGAAACGACGAGCAGTACTTC. It specifies CASSVDPHRGNDEQYF.

The V and J genes are TRBV6-2 or TRBV6-3 and TRBJ1-1; 7 bases agree with TRBD1. J was trimmed by 4 bases and V by 2 bases; bases with no gene match: 10. The CDR3 is 16 amino acids. Germline values: CDR1 MNHEY, CDR2 SVGEGT. The CDR3 sequence: CASSYVPGQHPTEAFF. CDR3 in DNA: TGTGCCAGCAGTTACGTCCCGGGACAGCACCCCACTGAAGCTTTCTTT.

The rearrangement joins TRBV3-1 (or the pseudogene TRBV3-2) to TRBJ1-3; D uncertain. The CDR3 contains 14 residues. Per the germline V gene, CDR1 is LGHDT and CDR2 is YNNKEL (reference sequence). The germline V and J ends were trimmed by 0 bases and 5 bases, with 8 bases remaining between them. CDR3 sequence reads: CASSQDRERNTIYF. The CDR3 DNA is TGTGCCAGCAGCCAAGATAGGGAGAGAAACACCATATATTTT.

This rearrangement joins TRBV19 to TRBJ1-1, with D perhaps matching TRBD1 (5 bases). This CDR3 has 15 residues. CDR1 is LNHDA and CDR2 is SQIVND in the germline V gene (reference sequence). Trimming took 5 bases from V and 5 from J, leaving 18 bases between them. CDR3 coding DNA: TGTGCCAGTAGTCCATCCGGGGGGACCGGGACTGAAGCTTTCTTT. It specifies CASSPSGGTGTEAFF. Based on the CDR3 plus reference TRBV19 and TRBJ1-1, the full variable domain is DGGITQSPKYLFRKEGQNVTLSCEQNLNHDAMYWYRQDPGQGLRLIYYSQIVNDFQKGDIAEGYSVSREKKESFPLTVTSAQKNPTAFYLCASSPSGGTGTEAFFGQGTRLTVV.

This chain connects TRBV28 to TRBJ2-7; tentative D call: TRBD2 (7 bases). Trimming left V 4 bases short and J 5 bases short, with 21 bases between. Germline-derived CDR1 and CDR2 are MDHEN and SYDVKM. This CDR3 has 16 amino acids. CDR3 amino acids: CASSYLGGAQINEQYF. The CDR3 nucleotides are TGTGCCAGCAGTTACCTTGGGGGGGCGCAAATCAACGAGCAGTACTTC.

The gene calls are TRBV7-9 and TRBJ2-5, with D unclear. V was trimmed by 6 bases and J by 4 bases, leaving 9 bases between them. The CDR3 contains 12 residues. Germline CDR1 SEHNR, CDR2 FQNEAQ (reference sequence). The CDR3, as DNA: TGTGCCAGCAGTGAGGCAACAGAGACCCAGTACTTC. This encodes CASSEATETQYF.

The chain is built from TRBV6-5 and TRBJ1-5; no definite D call. From germline, CDR1 is MNHEY and CDR2 SVGAGI. V gave up 8 bases and J gave up 0 bases, with 14 bases separating them. This CDR3 has 15 amino acids. CDR3 loop: CASYREFYSNQPQHF. CDR3 nucleotide sequence: TGTGCCAGCTATAGGGAGTTTTATAGCAATCAGCCCCAGCATTTT.

The rearrangement joins TRBV7-8 to TRBJ2-1; no clear D. Trimming stripped 5 bases from V and 5 bases from J, with 4 bases between. The CDR3 has 11 residues. Germline loops: CDR1 SGHVS, CDR2 FQNEAQ. This CDR3 is CASSINNEQFF. CDR3 coding DNA: TGTGCCAGCAGCATAAACAATGAGCAGTTCTTC.

This clone appeared a single time. The chain has TRBV30 and TRBJ1-1, with a possible D match to TRBD1 (5 bases). Per germline, CDR1 GTSNPN and CDR2 SVGIG (reference sequence). The CDR3 covers 13 residues. V lost 2 bases, J lost 3 bases, and 10 bases lay in between. The CDR3: CAWSFIRDTEAFF. The CDR3 coding sequence is TGTGCCTGGAGTTTTATCAGGGACACTGAAGCTTTCTTT.

The count of this clone is one. V gene TRBV7-9 combines with J gene TRBJ1-1; a weak D match, TRBD1 (5 bases). The V gene lost 1 base and the J gene lost 6 bases, with 15 bases spanning the gap. CDR1 is SEHNR, CDR2 FQNEAQ, per germline (reference sequence). The CDR3 spans 15 residues. Written as DNA, the CDR3 is TGTGCCAGCAGCTTAGGGCAGGGTCAAATCCCTGAAGCTTTCTTT. Its protein is CASSLGQGQIPEAFF.

The rearrangement joins TRBV6-5 to TRBJ1-2; D may be TRBD1 (5 bases). Per the germline V gene, CDR1 is MNHEY and CDR2 is SVGAGI. CDR3 length: 13 residues. The V end lost 8 bases, the J end lost 6 bases, and 16 bases lay between the germline ends. The CDR3 here is CASGMGGMDGYTF. DNA of the CDR3: TGTGCCAGCGGAATGGGGGGAATGGATGGCTACACCTTC.

The chain links TRBV7-2 to TRBJ1-1; TRBD1 aligns across 10 bases. Germline V lookup: CDR1 SGHTA, CDR2 FQGNSA. V lost 5 bases to trimming and J lost 5 bases; unmatched junction nucleotides: 5. The CDR3 is 14 amino acids. CDR3 sequence (DNA): TGTGCCAGCAGCCCGTGGGACAGGGGTACTGAAGCTTTCTTT. It is translated as CASSPWDRGTEAFF. The entire variable domain, with the rest obtained from reference TRBV7-2 and TRBJ1-1, is as follows: GAGVSQSPSNKVTEKGKDVELRCDPISGHTALYWYRQSLGQGLEFLIYFQGNSAPDKSGLPSDRFSAERTGGSVSTLTIQRTQQEDSAVYLCASSPWDRGTEAFFGQGTRLTVV.

The rearrangement uses TRBV4-1 and TRBJ2-3, with D maybe TRBD2 (6 bases). The CDR3 totals 15 residues. Germline V CDR1 and CDR2: MGHRA, YSYEKL. The V end was cut by 2 bases, the J end by 4 bases, with 13 bases between. This chain's CDR3 is CASSQPPRGADTQYF. CDR3 DNA sequence: TGCGCCAGCAGCCAACCCCCCCGCGGGGCAGATACGCAGTATTTT.

The chain is built from TRBV9 and TRBJ2-7; D is unresolved. The germline CDR1 and CDR2 sequences are SGDLS and YYNGEE. The CDR3 is 15 residues long. Trimming pared 0 bases from V and 6 bases from J, leaving 16 bases between. Written as DNA, the CDR3 is TGTGCCAGCAGCGTAGGAGCTGGAGTCGACGGCGAGCAGTACTTC. Translated, it gives CASSVGAGVDGEQYF. Drawing the rest from reference TRBV9 and TRBJ2-7, the complete variable domain is DSGVTQTPKHLITATGQRVTLRCSPRSGDLSVYWYQQSLDQGLQFLIQYYNGEERAKGNILERFSAQQFPDLHSELNLSSLELGDSALYFCASSVGAGVDGEQYFGPGTRLTVT.

The chain employs TRBV19 and TRBJ2-2; D call uncertain. The CDR3 contains 14 residues. V was trimmed by 3 bases and J by 3 bases, leaving 8 bases between them. Looked up from germline, CDR1 is LNHDA and CDR2 is SQIVND (reference sequence). CDR3 region: CASSMYRYTGELFF. The DNA of the CDR3 is TGTGCCAGTAGTATGTACAGATACACCGGGGAGCTGTTTTTT.

The rearrangement joins TRBV19 to TRBJ1-5, with a possible D match to TRBD1 (5 bases). Germline CDR1 LNHDA, CDR2 SQIVND (reference sequence). There are 15 residues in the CDR3. V dropped 3 bases and J dropped 7 bases, with 16 bases sitting between them. The DNA of the CDR3 is TGTGCCAGTAGTATCCTACGGCCAGGGCGACAGCCCCAGCATTTT. This translates into CASSILRPGRQPQHF.

This chain connects TRBV9 to TRBJ2-7; the D gene is possibly TRBD2 (6 bases). V was cut by 4 bases and J by 1 base, with 12 bases left in between. CDR1 is SGDLS and CDR2 is YYNGEE in the germline V gene. This CDR3 spans 14 amino acids. Here the CDR3 DNA reads TGTGCCAGCAGCCCGGGACTCCAGTCCTACGAGCAGTACTTC. Translation gives CASSPGLQSYEQYF.

This chain links TRBV27 with TRBJ1-5; D not resolved. Trimming took off 2 bases at V and 0 bases at J, with 11 bases between the two ends. Germline CDR1 MNHEY, CDR2 SMNVEV (reference sequence). The CDR3 runs 16 residues. The CDR3 DNA follows: TGTGCCAGCAGTTTAAGACACTCAGTTAGCAATCAGCCCCAGCATTTT. It is translated as CASSLRHSVSNQPQHF.

This clone was detected once. This chain uses TRBV3-1 (or the pseudogene TRBV3-2) with TRBJ1-1, with a weak D call TRBD1 (5 bases). Germline-derived CDR1 and CDR2 are LGHDT and YNNKEL (reference sequence). The V end was cut by 1 base, the J end by 8 bases, with 5 bases between. The length of the CDR3 is 11 residues. The CDR3: CASSQGTEAFF. CDR3 nucleotide sequence: TGTGCCAGCAGCCAAGGGACAGAAGCTTTCTTT.

CDR3 protein: CASSLGTSGGTYEQYF. In nucleotides, the CDR3 is TGTGCCAGCAGCTTAGGGACTAGCGGGGGAACCTACGAGCAGTACTTC. The genes are TRBV7-9 and TRBJ2-7; the match to TRBD2 covers 13 bases. Trimming cost V 1 base and J 2 bases; bases outside gene matches: 2. The germline gives CDR1 SEHNR, CDR2 FQNEAQ (reference sequence). The CDR3 length is 16 residues. Complete variable domain (other parts from reference TRBV7-9 and TRBJ2-7): DTGVSQNPRHKITKRGQNVTFRCDPISEHNRLYWYRQTLGQGPEFLTYFQNEAQLEKSRLLSDRFSAERPKGSFSTLEIQRTEQGDSAMYLCASSLGTSGGTYEQYFGPGTRLTVT.

V gene TRBV4-1 combines with J gene TRBJ2-1; the match to TRBD2 covers 10 bases. Per germline, CDR1 MGHRA and CDR2 YSYEKL. Germline trimming cut 0 bases from V and 8 bases from J; bases unmatched to any gene: 4. The CDR3 has 15 residues. CDR3 loop: CASSQEAGGLDEQFF. For the CDR3, the DNA is TGCGCCAGCAGCCAAGAAGCGGGGGGGCTTGATGAGCAGTTCTTC.

The CDR3 region is CASSSTRGGSPLHF. The CDR3 nucleotides read TGCGCCAGCAGCAGCACCCGAGGCGGTTCACCCCTCCACTTT. The chain employs TRBV5-1 and TRBJ1-6; D is unclear. Trimming cost V 4 bases and J 9 bases, with 14 bases left between them. The CDR3 has 14 residues. The germline V gene has CDR1 SGHRS and CDR2 YFSETQ.